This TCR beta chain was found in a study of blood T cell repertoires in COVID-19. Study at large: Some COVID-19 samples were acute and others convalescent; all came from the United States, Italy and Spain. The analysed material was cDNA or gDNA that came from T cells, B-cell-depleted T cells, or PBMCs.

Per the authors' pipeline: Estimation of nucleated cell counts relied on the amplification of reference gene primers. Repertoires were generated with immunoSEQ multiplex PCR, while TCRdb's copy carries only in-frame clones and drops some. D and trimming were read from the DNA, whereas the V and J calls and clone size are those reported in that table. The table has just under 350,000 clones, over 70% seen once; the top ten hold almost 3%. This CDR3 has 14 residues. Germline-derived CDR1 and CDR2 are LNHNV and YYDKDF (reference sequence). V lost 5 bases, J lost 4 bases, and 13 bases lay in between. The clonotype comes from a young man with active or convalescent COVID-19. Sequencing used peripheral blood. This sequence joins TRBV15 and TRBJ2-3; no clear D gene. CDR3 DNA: TGTGCCACCAGCGAGGTTTACATGGCAGATACGCAGTATTTT. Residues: CATSEVYMADTQYF. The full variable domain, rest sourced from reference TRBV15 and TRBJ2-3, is DAMVIQNPRYQVTQFGKPVTLSCSQTLNHNVMYWYQQKSSQAPKLLFHYYDKDFNNEADTPDNFQSRRPNTSFCFLDIRSPGLGDTAMYLCATSEVYMADTQYFGPGTRLTVL.